The present T cell receptor (beta chain) was sequenced within a study of molecular identifiers for immune sequencing clone quantification. One entry per CDR3 protein results from TCRdb running MiXCR on the PCR reads. The data show 250,000 to 400,000 distinct CDR3 sequences, around a fifth seen once. Sorted naive CD8 T cells were those defined as CD8+CD4-CCR7+CD45RA+. Source material: naive CD8+ T cells from blood, with Jurkat cell RNA spiked in. Subset of the sample: FACS-sorted CD8+CD4-CCR7+CD45RA+ naive T cells. The TCR comes from a human donor in good health. Some libraries in this study had Jurkat cell RNA spiked in.

The CDR3, as DNA: TGTGCCAGCAGCCAAGATTGGACTAGCGGAGAAGAGACCCAGTACTTC. Protein sequence: CASSQDWTSGEETQYF. The chain links TRBV3-1 to TRBJ2-5, with 10 nucleotides matching TRBD2. Trimming at V came to 0 bases and at J to 3 bases, leaving 4 bases not matched to a gene. The CDR3 is 16 residues long. Per germline, CDR1 LGHDT and CDR2 YNNKEL (reference sequence).